This entry lists 18 T cell receptor beta chains sequenced from one sample in a study of T cell responses to AZD1222 COVID-19 vaccine (dated by TCRdb to about 2021). The protocol used for the library was the immunoSEQ multiplex PCR assay. The source is immuneACCESS, and TCRdb retained only in-frame sequences with V and J called. Part of the clones is not carried over; for the studies checked, unresolved V genes explain less than half of this, and the remainder is unexplained. Counted in this sample were around 140,000 clones; less than 95% of them appeared once. About 7.1% of the sample belongs to the ten largest clones. This sample's time point label indicates: baseline before first vaccination. The sample was peripheral blood, taken on day 0 of AZD1222 vaccination. These receptors all come from an adult in good health.

The chain recombines TRBV19 with TRBJ1-1; 7 nucleotides align to TRBD1. Germline loops: CDR1 LNHDA, CDR2 SQIVND (reference sequence). This CDR3 region has 14 residues. With 8 bases clipped from V and 3 bases from J, the junction kept 9 bases outside the gene matches. CDR3 sequence reads: CASGPGTDYTEAFF. The CDR3 DNA follows: TGTGCCAGTGGCCCCGGGACAGATTACACTGAAGCTTTCTTT.

The chain combines TRBV7-3 with TRBJ2-5; D gene ambiguous. Trimming removed 2 bases at V and 5 bases at J, with 12 bases between. This CDR3 is built from 14 residues. Germline V gene lookup returns CDR1 SGHTA and CDR2 FQGTGA. CDR3 sequence reads: CASSLGWSGETQYF. Here the CDR3 DNA reads TGTGCCAGCAGCTTAGGATGGTCTGGCGAGACCCAGTACTTC.

The V call is TRBV11-3, the J call TRBJ1-6; 8 nucleotides line up with TRBD1. CDR3 size: 14 residues. Per germline, CDR1 SGHNT and CDR2 YENEEA. The trim removed 5 bases at V and 9 bases at J, leaving 6 bases unmatched. The CDR3 coding sequence is TGTGCCAGCAGCGCCCAGGGGGCAGGTTCACCCCTCCACTTT. Protein sequence: CASSAQGAGSPLHF.

The V and J genes are TRBV4-3 and TRBJ1-1; D possibly corresponds to TRBD1 (5 bases). The ends were cut back, 0 bases at V and 7 bases at J, with 12 bases in the middle. The CDR3 runs 14 residues. Germline loops: CDR1 LGHNA, CDR2 YSLEER. CDR3 coding DNA: TGCGCCAGCAGCCAAGATGGGACGGGGCATGAAGCTTTCTTT. This sequence encodes CASSQDGTGHEAFF.

CDR3 loop: CASQSRSGGLSREFF. The CDR3 DNA sequence: TGTGCCTCCCAAAGTCGTAGCGGGGGGCTCTCACGGGAGTTCTTC. The V gene is TRBV2, the J gene TRBJ2-1; 10 nucleotides agree with TRBD2. Germline CDR1 and CDR2: SNHLY and FYNNEI. This CDR3 spans 15 amino acids. V was pared by 11 bases and J by 14 bases, with 21 bases of the junction left unmatched.

V gene TRBV3-1 (or the pseudogene TRBV3-2) combines with J gene TRBJ1-5; D is undetermined. The CDR3 has 15 amino acids. Deletions cut 1 base from V and 4 bases from J, with 11 bases between. The germline V gene has CDR1 LGHDT and CDR2 YNNKEL (reference sequence). The CDR3 loop reads CASSQARTANQPQHF. DNA for the CDR3: TGTGCCAGCAGCCAAGCCCGTACAGCAAATCAGCCCCAGCATTTT.

The V gene is TRBV30, the J gene TRBJ2-6, with 11 bases fitting TRBD1. Germline assignment: CDR1 GTSNPN and CDR2 SVGIG (reference sequence). The length of the CDR3 is 16 residues. The V segment lost 4 bases and the J segment 3 bases; nucleotides outside the gene matches: 5. The CDR3 protein is CAWTRDRGIGANVLTF. The CDR3 DNA reads TGTGCCTGGACCCGGGACAGGGGGATTGGGGCCAACGTCCTGACTTTC.

This clone was counted at least ten times. The chain is built from TRBV24-1 and TRBJ2-1, with 7 bases identical to TRBD2. The CDR3 is 16 residues long. Germline V gene lookup returns CDR1 KGHDR and CDR2 SFDVKD. The trim removed 3 bases at V and 0 bases at J, leaving 4 bases unmatched. The CDR3 DNA sequence: TGTGCCACCAGTGATACCCTAGCGGACTCCTACAATGAGCAGTTCTTC. Protein product: CATSDTLADSYNEQFF.

The V and J genes are TRBV29-1 and TRBJ2-2; tentatively, D is TRBD1 (6 bases). V lost 4 bases and J 0 bases, leaving 6 bases between the germline ends. The CDR3 is made up of 13 amino acids. Germline assignment: CDR1 SQVTM and CDR2 ANQGSEA. CDR3 bases: TGCAGCGTTGGACAGGCGAACACCGGGGAGCTGTTTTTT. Translation gives CSVGQANTGELFF.

The chain carries TRBV7-9 and TRBJ1-1; D is undetermined. The germline V and J ends were trimmed by 6 bases and 4 bases, with 12 bases remaining between them. The germline V gene encodes CDR1 SEHNR and CDR2 FQNEAQ (reference sequence). This CDR3 comprises 13 residues. CDR3 region: CASSYPPGTEAFF. CDR3 sequence (DNA): TGTGCCAGCAGTTACCCGCCGGGCACTGAAGCTTTCTTT. The full variable domain, its missing parts supplied by reference TRBV7-9 and TRBJ1-1, is DTGVSQNPRHKITKRGQNVTFRCDPISEHNRLYWYRQTLGQGPEFLTYFQNEAQLEKSRLLSDRFSAERPKGSFSTLEIQRTEQGDSAMYLCASSYPPGTEAFFGQGTRLTVV.

The chain links TRBV5-1 to TRBJ1-1; 9 nucleotides line up with TRBD1. Germline trimming cut 3 bases from V and 7 bases from J; bases unmatched to any gene: 10. CDR1 and CDR2 (germline): SGHRS, YFSETQ. CDR3 size: 15 residues. The CDR3, as DNA: TGCGCCAGCAGCTCCGACCTCGGGACAGGGTTTGAAGCTTTCTTT. The encoded protein is CASSSDLGTGFEAFF. The whole variable domain, remainder taken from reference TRBV5-1 and TRBJ1-1, is KAGVTQTPRYLIKTRGQQVTLSCSPISGHRSVSWYQQTPGQGLQFLFEYFSETQRNKGNFPGRFSGRQFSNSRSEMNVSTLELGDSALYLCASSSDLGTGFEAFFGQGTRLTVV.

The CDR3 DNA is TGTGCCAGCAGCCAAGAGACAACCTCGAACACCGGGGAGCTGTTTTTT. It yields the protein CASSQETTSNTGELFF. The chain has TRBV4-2 and TRBJ2-2, with D uncertain. Looked up from germline, CDR1 is LGHNA and CDR2 is YNFKEQ. There are 16 residues in the CDR3. V was trimmed by 0 bases and J by 0 bases, leaving 8 bases between them.

The chain is built from TRBV5-6 and TRBJ2-5; D not certain. V was clipped by 3 bases and J by 5 bases, with 5 bases between them. Germline V lookup: CDR1 SGHDT, CDR2 YYEEEE. The CDR3 runs to 11 residues. The CDR3 here is CASSSRETQYF. DNA for the CDR3: TGTGCCAGCAGCTCTCGGGAGACCCAGTACTTC.

The DNA for the CDR3 is TGTGCCAGCAGTTCCGGGACTAGCGGGTACAATGAGCAGTTCTTC. Residues: CASSSGTSGYNEQFF. The V call is TRBV6-5, the J call TRBJ2-1; 12 bases are shared with TRBD2. This CDR3 has 15 amino acids. The ends lost 4 bases at V and 4 bases at J; junction bases unmatched: 2. Germline V lookup: CDR1 MNHEY, CDR2 SVGAGI.

The genes are TRBV5-1 and TRBJ1-6; D gene ambiguous. The germline V and J ends were trimmed by 1 base and 8 bases, with 13 bases remaining between them. The CDR3 spans 15 residues. Germline CDR1 reads SGHRS; CDR2 reads YFSETQ. The CDR3, as DNA: TGCGCCAGCAGCTTGAATCCACTACCCCATTCACCCCTCCACTTT. Translating it yields CASSLNPLPHSPLHF.

This chain joins TRBV15 and TRBJ2-6; D is ambiguous. The length of the CDR3 is 13 residues. Trimming left V 6 bases short and J 3 bases short, with 6 bases between. Per the germline V gene, CDR1 is LNHNV and CDR2 is YYDKDF (reference sequence). DNA of the CDR3: TGTGCCACCAGGCCTTTTGGGGCCAACGTCCTGACTTTC. Protein product: CATRPFGANVLTF.

The gene calls are TRBV20-1 and TRBJ1-1; D gene unclear. Germline loops: CDR1 DFQATT, CDR2 SNEGSKA (reference sequence). Trimming left V 6 bases short and J 1 base short, with 6 bases between. The length of the CDR3 is 11 residues. CDR3 DNA sequence: TGCAGTGCCCGGGGGAACACTGAAGCTTTCTTT. This codes for CSARGNTEAFF.

The chain has TRBV11-3 and TRBJ2-1; TRBD2 matches 7 bases. The CDR3 spans 16 residues. Germline-derived CDR1 and CDR2 are SGHNT and YENEEA. V dropped 1 base and J dropped 8; count of bases not matched to a gene: 11. For the CDR3, the DNA is TGTGCCAGCAGCTTAGCCGGTTGGACTAGTCCCCATGAGCAGTTCTTC. Residues: CASSLAGWTSPHEQFF.